The 19 T cell receptor beta chains below all came from one sample that was sequenced in a study of cytomegalovirus exposure and HLA in healthy donors. It was with 60 Vbeta and 13 Jbeta primers that the PCR ran. Measured with immunoSEQ multiplex PCR; TCRdb has only the in-frame clones, and not every one. In the table there are just over 150,000 clones, around 84% of which are singletons. The sample consisted of PBMCs. The receptors originated from a man between 18 and 29 years old in good health and CMV-seronegative.

V is TRBV19 and J is TRBJ1-2, with 7 bases lining up with TRBD1. The germline V gene encodes CDR1 LNHDA and CDR2 SQIVND (reference sequence). CDR3 length: 16 residues. V trimming: 3 bases; J trimming: 2 bases; junction bases outside the gene matches: 9. The DNA for the CDR3 is TGTGCCAGTAGTATCTTGACAGGGCGGGCGAACTATGGCTACACCTTC. Translation: CASSILTGRANYGYTF.

The genes are TRBV2 and TRBJ2-1; D may be TRBD1 (6 bases). There are 15 residues in the CDR3. Trimming removed 4 bases from V and 4 bases from J, with 14 bases in between. CDR1 and CDR2 from the germline V gene are SNHLY and FYNNEI. The CDR3 bases are TGTGCCAGCAGTGTACGGGACACAAGTTACAATGAGCAGTTCTTC. Protein sequence: CASSVRDTSYNEQFF.

This sequence joins TRBV7-6 and TRBJ2-7; the match to TRBD1 covers 7 bases. The germline V gene has CDR1 SGHVS and CDR2 FNYEAQ. The CDR3 runs 15 residues. Unmatched junction bases numbered 8, after V lost 6 bases and J lost 0 bases. CDR3 in amino acids: CASSLQGQGSYEQYF. The CDR3 DNA reads as TGTGCCAGCAGTTTACAGGGGCAGGGCTCCTACGAGCAGTACTTC.

This chain uses TRBV6-5 with TRBJ2-1; D is undetermined. The V and J ends lost 2 bases and 6 bases respectively, with 5 bases between them. This CDR3 comprises 12 residues. Germline V CDR1 and CDR2: MNHEY, SVGAGI. CDR3 nucleotide sequence: TGTGCCAGCAGTTACGACACCAATGAGCAGTTCTTC. It codes for CASSYDTNEQFF.

The chain carries TRBV18 and TRBJ1-2; tentatively, D is TRBD1 (5 bases). The germline V gene has CDR1 KGHSH and CDR2 LQKENI. Trimming took off 6 bases at V and 3 bases at J, with 11 bases between the two ends. The CDR3 has 13 residues. CDR3 region: CASSSGTDYGYTF. The CDR3 nucleotides read TGTGCCAGCTCCAGCGGGACGGACTATGGCTACACCTTC.

This chain uses TRBV27 with TRBJ2-4; maybe TRBD2 (6 bases). Germline CDR1 reads MNHEY; CDR2 reads SMNVEV (reference sequence). The V gene lost 2 bases and the J gene lost 0 bases, with 14 bases spanning the gap. This CDR3 comprises 17 residues. CDR3 amino acids: CASSLTRSGVAKNIQYF. The CDR3 coding sequence is TGTGCCAGCAGTTTAACCCGTTCGGGGGTAGCCAAAAACATTCAGTACTTC.

The chain uses TRBV18 and TRBJ2-1; D gene uncertain. The CDR3 is made up of 16 amino acids. Germline V gene data show CDR1 as KGHSH and CDR2 as LQKENI. V lost 0 bases, J lost 8 bases, and 17 bases lay in between. The CDR3 protein is CASSPPEFLQSHEQFF. The CDR3 DNA reads as TGTGCCAGCTCACCACCGGAGTTCCTCCAATCGCATGAGCAGTTCTTC.

This clone occurred a few times. The gene calls are TRBV7-8 and TRBJ1-2; weak D call: TRBD1 (6 bases). The germline V gene has CDR1 SGHVS and CDR2 FQNEAQ. CDR3 length: 13 residues. The V end was cut by 6 bases, the J end by 4 bases, with 12 bases between. CDR3 region: CASSLGGRYGYTF. The CDR3 DNA is TGTGCCAGCAGTTTGGGGGGGCGCTATGGCTACACCTTC.

The rearrangement joins TRBV9 to TRBJ1-3; 8 bases line up with TRBD1. CDR1 is SGDLS, CDR2 YYNGEE, per germline. The J segment lost 5 bases and the V segment lost 3 bases, leaving 4 bases of the junction unmatched. The length of the CDR3 is 14 residues. The CDR3 reads CASSGTGRRNTIYF. CDR3 in DNA: TGTGCCAGCAGCGGGACAGGGCGCCGAAACACCATATATTTT.

The chain recombines TRBV5-4 with TRBJ1-1; possible D gene TRBD1, 6 bases. The V gene lost 0 bases and the J gene lost 2 bases, with 14 bases spanning the gap. This CDR3 spans 16 amino acids. The germline gives CDR1 SGHNT, CDR2 YYREEE (reference sequence). The CDR3, as DNA: TGTGCCAGCAGCTTGGCCTTCAGGGGAGAAAACACTGAAGCTTTCTTT. Translated: CASSLAFRGENTEAFF.

The chain's CDR3 is CSVVGGARYEQYF. The CDR3 DNA reads as TGCAGCGTTGTCGGCGGAGCCAGATACGAGCAGTACTTC. This rearrangement joins TRBV29-1 to TRBJ2-7; D remains ambiguous. The ends were cut back, 4 bases at V and 4 bases at J, with 14 bases in the middle. The CDR3 runs 13 residues. Looked up from germline, CDR1 is SQVTM and CDR2 is ANQGSEA.

The CDR3 spells CASSEEGGAYGYTF. CDR3 bases: TGTGCCAGCAGTGAAGAGGGAGGAGCCTATGGCTACACCTTC. This chain links TRBV6-1 with TRBJ1-2; D remains unclear. Trimming stripped 1 base from V and 4 bases from J, with 10 bases between. Germline CDR1 and CDR2: MNHNS and SASEGT. There are 14 residues in the CDR3.

The chain links TRBV6-1 to TRBJ2-1; TRBD2 agrees at 9 bases. CDR1 is MNHNS and CDR2 is SASEGT in the germline V gene. V was pared by 6 bases and J by 4 bases, with 7 bases of the junction left unmatched. The CDR3 is 15 residues long. CDR3 DNA sequence: TGTGCCAGCAGCGGGGAGACTAGCGGATACAATGAGCAGTTCTTC. Encoded protein: CASSGETSGYNEQFF.

This chain joins TRBV27 and TRBJ1-1; 7 bases line up with TRBD1. Trimming removed 0 bases from V and 4 bases from J; junction bases left unmatched: 5. This CDR3 comprises 15 residues. CDR1 is MNHEY, CDR2 SMNVEV, per germline (reference sequence). The CDR3 DNA is TGTGCCAGCAGTTTATCGGGACAGCCGATCACTGAAGCTTTCTTT. This sequence encodes CASSLSGQPITEAFF.

The chain links TRBV7-9 to TRBJ2-1, with a weak D call TRBD1 (6 bases). V shed 1 base and J shed 6 bases, with 16 bases lying between them. Germline CDR1 reads SEHNR; CDR2 reads FQNEAQ (reference sequence). This CDR3 region has 16 residues. The CDR3 region is CASSLGGQGGGNEQFF. CDR3 DNA: TGTGCCAGCAGCTTAGGGGGGCAGGGTGGGGGCAATGAGCAGTTCTTC.

The genes are TRBV28 and TRBJ2-1; a weak D match, TRBD1 (6 bases). The length of the CDR3 is 16 residues. V lost 4 bases and J 7 bases, leaving 20 bases between the germline ends. Germline values: CDR1 MDHEN, CDR2 SYDVKM. The CDR3 sequence is CASSSTTTLQGNEQFF. The CDR3, as DNA: TGTGCCAGCAGTTCCACTACAACTTTACAGGGAAATGAGCAGTTCTTC.

The chain recombines TRBV29-1 with TRBJ2-2; D is unclear. Germline loops: CDR1 SQVTM, CDR2 ANQGSEA. V was trimmed by 7 bases and J by 3 bases, leaving 9 bases between them. The length of the CDR3 is 12 residues. The CDR3 DNA reads as TGCAGCGCCCGAGGTGACACCGGGGAGCTGTTTTTT. It encodes CSARGDTGELFF.

This chain uses TRBV11-3 with TRBJ2-1, with a tentative D call TRBD1 (6 bases). CDR3 length equals 15 residues. Looked up from germline, CDR1 is SGHNT and CDR2 is YENEEA. V was trimmed by 0 bases and J by 0 bases, leaving 6 bases between them. CDR3: CASSLEGGSYNEQFF. DNA of the CDR3: TGTGCCAGCAGCTTAGAAGGGGGCTCCTACAATGAGCAGTTCTTC.

J is TRBJ2-1 and V is TRBV28; 12 bases fit TRBD2. The length of the CDR3 is 18 residues. V dropped 3 bases and J dropped 1; count of bases not matched to a gene: 7. Germline CDR1 MDHEN, CDR2 SYDVKM. CDR3 DNA sequence: TGTGCCAGCAGTTTCCCGACTAGCGGGGGACCGTCCTACAATGAGCAGTTCTTC. Translation gives CASSFPTSGGPSYNEQFF.